This T cell receptor (beta chain) is drawn from a study of tumor-infiltrating lymphocytes in primary liver carcinoma. Study-wide context: Subjects consisted of male and female patients aged 30 to 69 years. Yields of productive TCRbeta reads ranged from roughly 3.5 to 7.13 million per sample and were similar across tissue types.

Blood RNA came from unsorted whole blood; germline DNA was also extracted. No patient had received treatment, and all had chronic HBV infection. The researchers drew about 4 milliliters of peripheral blood before surgery. TCR beta cDNA came from about 0.55 ug total RNA, primed with a constant-region primer. Researchers made the TCR beta libraries by running three nested multiplex PCR rounds with slightly modified ARM-PCR. Rounds one and two of PCR, each of 10 cycles, were primed with TRBV1-TRBV30 forward primers and a C-beta reverse primer. TCRdb reprocessed the multiplex PCR reads with MiXCR, giving one entry per CDR3 protein. The sample yields 250,000 to 400,000 distinct CDR3 sequences, 65% seen once. V gave up 6 bases and J gave up 1 base, with 18 bases separating them. The CDR3 contains 16 residues. The V gene's germline CDR1 is SGHAT and CDR2 FQNNGV.

The sequence was collected from a man aged 40-55 years with primary liver carcinoma and hepatitis B virus infection. Input material: peripheral blood. This chain uses TRBV11-2 with TRBJ2-5; D may be TRBD2 (6 bases). As DNA, the CDR3 is TGTGCCAGCAGTTTAAATACTGGGAGGTCCCAAGAGACCCAGTACTTC. Protein: CASSLNTGRSQETQYF.